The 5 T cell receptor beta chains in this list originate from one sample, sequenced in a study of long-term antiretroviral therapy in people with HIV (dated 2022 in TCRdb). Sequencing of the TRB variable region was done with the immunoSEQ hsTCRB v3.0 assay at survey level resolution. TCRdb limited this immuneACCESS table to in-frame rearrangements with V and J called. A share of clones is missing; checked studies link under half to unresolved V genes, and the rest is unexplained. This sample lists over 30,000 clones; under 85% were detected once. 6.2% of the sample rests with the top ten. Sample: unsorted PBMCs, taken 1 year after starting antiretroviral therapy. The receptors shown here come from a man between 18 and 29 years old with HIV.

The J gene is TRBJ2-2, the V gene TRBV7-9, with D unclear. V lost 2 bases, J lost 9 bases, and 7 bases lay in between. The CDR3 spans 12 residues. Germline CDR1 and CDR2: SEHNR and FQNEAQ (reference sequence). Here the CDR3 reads CASSLLTRELFF. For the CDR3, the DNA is TGTGCCAGCAGCTTACTGACCAGGGAGCTGTTTTTT.

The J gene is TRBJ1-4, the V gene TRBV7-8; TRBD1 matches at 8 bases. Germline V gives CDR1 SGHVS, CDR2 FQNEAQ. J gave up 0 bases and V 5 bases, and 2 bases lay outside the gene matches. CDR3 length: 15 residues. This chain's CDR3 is CASSPDRATNEKLFF. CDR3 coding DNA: TGTGCCAGCAGCCCGGACAGGGCAACTAATGAAAAACTGTTTTTT.

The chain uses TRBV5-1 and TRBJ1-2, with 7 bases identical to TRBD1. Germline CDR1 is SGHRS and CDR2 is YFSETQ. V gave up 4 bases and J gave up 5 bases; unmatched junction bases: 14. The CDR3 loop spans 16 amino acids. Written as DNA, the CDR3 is TGCGCCAGCAGCCCCCGGGACAGCTCGCCCGCTTATGGCTACACCTTC. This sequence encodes CASSPRDSSPAYGYTF.

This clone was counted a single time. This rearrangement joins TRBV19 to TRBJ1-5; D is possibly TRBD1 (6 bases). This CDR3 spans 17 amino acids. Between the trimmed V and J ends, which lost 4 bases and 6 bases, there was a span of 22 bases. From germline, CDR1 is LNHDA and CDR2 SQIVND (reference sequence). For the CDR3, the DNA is TGTGCCAGTAGTAGGGCCCCCGGGGGCATTAGAGTTCAGCCCCAGCATTTT. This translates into CASSRAPGGIRVQPQHF.

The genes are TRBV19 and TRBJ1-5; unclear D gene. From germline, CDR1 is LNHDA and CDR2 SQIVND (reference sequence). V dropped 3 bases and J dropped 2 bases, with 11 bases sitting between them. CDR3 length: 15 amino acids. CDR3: CASSINGIGNQPQHF. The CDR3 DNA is TGTGCCAGTAGTATTAACGGGATTGGCAATCAGCCCCAGCATTTT. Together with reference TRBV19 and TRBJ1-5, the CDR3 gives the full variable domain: DGGITQSPKYLFRKEGQNVTLSCEQNLNHDAMYWYRQDPGQGLRLIYYSQIVNDFQKGDIAEGYSVSREKKESFPLTVTSAQKNPTAFYLCASSINGIGNQPQHFGDGTRLSIL.